The sequence of this TCR beta chain was determined in a study of CD8+CD57+ T cells in acquired aplastic anemia. Details on this clonotype: The junction differs from germline at one of its ends, possibly a read error.

CDR3 and TCR beta VDJ profiling relied on genomic DNA as the template. TCRdb redid the calling of the reads with MiXCR, one entry per CDR3 protein. The sample includes 55,000 to 80,000 distinct CDR3 sequences, 50% to 55% seen only once; the top ten take approximately 8.6%. Germline CDR1 is SQVTM and CDR2 is ANQGSEA. This CDR3 has 10 residues. Sequencing used sorted CD4+, CD8+, or CD8+CD57+ T cells (not recorded which) from PBMCs. This TCR was recovered from a human donor in good health, serving as a control. J is TRBJ2-3 and V is TRBV29-1, with a weak D call TRBD2 (5 bases). As DNA, the CDR3 is TGCAGCGGTTGGGGAGATACGCGGTATTTT. Protein product: CSGWGDTRYF.